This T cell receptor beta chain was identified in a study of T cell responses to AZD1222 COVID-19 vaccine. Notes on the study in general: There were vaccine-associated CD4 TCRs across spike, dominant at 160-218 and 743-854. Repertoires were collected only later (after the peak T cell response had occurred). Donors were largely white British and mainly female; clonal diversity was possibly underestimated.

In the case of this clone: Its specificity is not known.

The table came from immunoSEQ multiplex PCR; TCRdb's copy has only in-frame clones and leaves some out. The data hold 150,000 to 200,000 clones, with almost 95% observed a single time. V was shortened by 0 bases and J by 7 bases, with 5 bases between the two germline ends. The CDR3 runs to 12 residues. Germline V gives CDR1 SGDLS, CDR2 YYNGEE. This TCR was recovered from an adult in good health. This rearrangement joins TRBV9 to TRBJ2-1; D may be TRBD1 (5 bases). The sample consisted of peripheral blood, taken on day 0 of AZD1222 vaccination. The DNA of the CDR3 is TGTGCCAGCAGCGTAGAGGGGAATGAGCAGTTCTTC. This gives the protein CASSVEGNEQFF. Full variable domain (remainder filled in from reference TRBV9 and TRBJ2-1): DSGVTQTPKHLITATGQRVTLRCSPRSGDLSVYWYQQSLDQGLQFLIQYYNGEERAKGNILERFSAQQFPDLHSELNLSSLELGDSALYFCASSVEGNEQFFGPGTRLTVL.